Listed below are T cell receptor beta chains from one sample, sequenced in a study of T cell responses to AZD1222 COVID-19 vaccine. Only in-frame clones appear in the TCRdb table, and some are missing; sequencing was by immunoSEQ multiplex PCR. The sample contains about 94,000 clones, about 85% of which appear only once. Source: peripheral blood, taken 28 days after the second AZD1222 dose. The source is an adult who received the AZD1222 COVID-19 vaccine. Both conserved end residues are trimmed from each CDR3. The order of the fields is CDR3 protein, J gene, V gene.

CDR3: ASKLTSQTNTGELF; J: TRBJ2-2; V: TRBV27
CDR3: ASSQDMGQSAEAF; J: TRBJ1-1; V: TRBV4-3
CDR3: ASSLALQTYNEQF; J: TRBJ2-1; V: TRBV7-2
CDR3: ASSPGGNEQF; J: TRBJ2-1; V: TRBV6-5
CDR3: ASSPDQGSWVDTEAF; J: TRBJ1-1; V: TRBV9
CDR3: ASSFSGGEQY; J: TRBJ2-7; V: TRBV11-3
CDR3: ASSLGLALGQETQY; J: TRBJ2-5; V: TRBV11-2
CDR3: ASSYSITGLQETQY; J: TRBJ2-5; V: TRBV6-2/TRBV6-3
CDR3: ASSFNYRDRENEQF; J: TRBJ2-1; V: TRBV7-9
CDR3: ASRLAGERYEQY; J: TRBJ2-7; V: TRBV6-5